Shown below are 21 T cell receptor beta chains from a single sample sequenced in a study of cytomegalovirus exposure and HLA in healthy donors. PCR employed 60 Vbeta and 13 Jbeta primers. This table comes from immunoSEQ multiplex PCR, and its TCRdb copy is limited to in-frame clones, with some not included. The table includes some 120,000 clones, 79% detected once. Sequencing was performed on PBMCs. The receptors here all came from a man between 25 and 39 years old in good health and CMV-seropositive.

This clone occurred a few times. The genes are TRBV29-1 and TRBJ2-5; 7 bases fit TRBD2. V dropped 6 bases and J dropped 8; count of bases not matched to a gene: 9. Germline V CDR1 and CDR2: SQVTM, ANQGSEA. The CDR3 covers 12 residues. CDR3 in amino acids: CSVLAGEATQYF. The CDR3, as DNA: TGCAGCGTACTTGCGGGGGAAGCCACCCAGTACTTC.

The chain recombines TRBV6-4 with TRBJ2-7; 14 bases line up with TRBD2. The V and J ends lost 2 bases and 3 bases, in that order; junction bases with no gene match: 3. CDR3 length equals 16 residues. CDR1 MRHNA and CDR2 SNTAGT come from the germline V gene. The CDR3 nucleotides are TGTGCCAGCAGTGACAGGGGGACTAGCGGGAGCTACGAGCAGTACTTC. It is translated as CASSDRGTSGSYEQYF.

The V call is TRBV6-1, the J call TRBJ2-7; D possibly corresponds to TRBD2 (6 bases). This CDR3 contains 15 residues. Germline values: CDR1 MNHNS, CDR2 SASEGT. The V and J ends lost 2 bases and 0 bases respectively, with 11 bases between them. CDR3 bases: TGTGCCAGCAGTGAACGGGCGGGGATCTCCTACGAGCAGTACTTC. Protein sequence: CASSERAGISYEQYF.

The rearrangement uses TRBV4-2 and TRBJ2-3, with D uncertain. The length of the CDR3 is 13 residues. The germline V and J ends were trimmed by 1 base and 4 bases, with 6 bases remaining between them. Germline CDR1 is LGHNA and CDR2 is YNFKEQ. The CDR3 sequence is CASSQGISDTQYF. The CDR3, as DNA: TGTGCCAGCAGCCAAGGTATTTCAGATACGCAGTATTTT.

V gene TRBV29-1 combines with J gene TRBJ2-7, with D tentatively TRBD1 (6 bases). The CDR3 length is 14 residues. CDR1 and CDR2 (germline): SQVTM, ANQGSEA. V shed 7 bases and J shed 2 bases, with 18 bases lying between them. The DNA for the CDR3 is TGCAGCGCCTACAGGGATGGCGGCCCCTACGAGCAGTACTTC. It codes for CSAYRDGGPYEQYF.

For the CDR3, the DNA is TGTGCCAGCAGCCCCAGTGGGGGGGCCCAGCATTTT. Its translation: CASSPSGGAQHF. The V and J genes are TRBV7-2 and TRBJ1-5; D is perhaps TRBD1 (5 bases). The germline V gene has CDR1 SGHTA and CDR2 FQGNSA. This CDR3 has 12 amino acids. V shed 5 bases and J shed 11 bases, with 13 bases lying between them.

The J gene is TRBJ2-1, the V gene TRBV7-9; D possibly corresponds to TRBD2 (6 bases). V lost 1 base and J 10 bases, leaving 11 bases between the germline ends. CDR1 is SEHNR, CDR2 FQNEAQ, per germline (reference sequence). The CDR3 is 13 residues long. The CDR3 loop reads CASSLGWDWEQFF. DNA of the CDR3: TGTGCCAGCAGCTTAGGCTGGGACTGGGAGCAGTTCTTC.

The V call is TRBV29-1, the J call TRBJ1-2, with D uncertain. This CDR3 is 13 amino acids long. CDR1 is SQVTM and CDR2 is ANQGSEA in the germline V gene. The V and J ends lost 2 bases and 4 bases respectively, with 11 bases between them. The CDR3 sequence is CSVEISGGYGYTF. DNA of the CDR3: TGCAGCGTTGAAATCAGCGGCGGCTATGGCTACACCTTC.

The J gene is TRBJ2-5, the V gene TRBV9; maybe TRBD2 (6 bases). Trimming left V 0 bases short and J 3 bases short, with 9 bases between. CDR1 and CDR2 (germline): SGDLS, YYNGEE. There are 14 residues in the CDR3. CDR3 sequence: CASSVGGGEETQYF. For the CDR3, the DNA is TGTGCCAGCAGCGTAGGTGGAGGGGAAGAGACCCAGTACTTC.

The chain links TRBV18 to TRBJ1-2, with TRBD1 matching over 7 bases. The V segment lost 2 bases and the J segment 4 bases; nucleotides outside the gene matches: 7. Germline-derived CDR1 and CDR2 are KGHSH and LQKENI. The CDR3 spans 15 residues. CDR3 coding DNA: TGTGCCAGCTCACCAAGACAGGGTCATTTCTATGGCTACACCTTC. Protein: CASSPRQGHFYGYTF. The entire variable domain, with the rest obtained from reference TRBV18 and TRBJ1-2, is as follows: NAGVMQNPRHLVRRRGQEARLRCSPMKGHSHVYWYRQLPEEGLKFMVYLQKENIIDESGMPKERFSAEFPKEGPSILRIQQVVRGDSAAYFCASSPRQGHFYGYTFGSGTRLTVV.

J is TRBJ2-7 and V is TRBV9; no clear D. From germline, CDR1 is SGDLS and CDR2 YYNGEE. V gave up 4 bases and J gave up 2 bases, with 19 bases separating them. This CDR3 comprises 16 residues. The CDR3 DNA reads TGTGCCAGCAGCTCATCCCCGGCGGTCGACCCCTACGAGCAGTACTTC. Protein: CASSSSPAVDPYEQYF.

The chain couples TRBV6-4 to TRBJ2-6, with 10 positions matching TRBD1. The CDR3 extends over 16 amino acids. Germline-derived CDR1 and CDR2 are MRHNA and SNTAGT. V dropped 4 bases and J dropped 0; count of bases not matched to a gene: 0. Written as DNA, the CDR3 is TGTGCCAGCAGTGGGACAGGGGGCTCTGGGGCCAACGTCCTGACTTTC. It codes for CASSGTGGSGANVLTF.

This clone was recorded once. V and J are TRBV7-3 and TRBJ2-3; D not certain. There are 12 residues in the CDR3. In germline, CDR1 is SGHTA, CDR2 FQGTGA. V was clipped by 5 bases and J by 5 bases, with 8 bases between them. The CDR3: CASSPAGDTQYF. DNA of the CDR3: TGTGCCAGCAGCCCCGCCGGAGATACGCAGTATTTT.

The gene calls are TRBV10-3 and TRBJ1-4; perhaps TRBD1 as D (5 bases). The V and J ends lost 3 bases and 8 bases respectively, with 13 bases between them. Looked up from germline, CDR1 is ENHRY and CDR2 is SYGVKD. CDR3 length: 14 residues. For the CDR3, the DNA is TGTGCCATCAGTGAAGGACAAGGTTGGGAAAAACTGTTTTTT. Translating gives CAISEGQGWEKLFF.

This chain connects TRBV6-6 to TRBJ1-4; no firm D call. With 10 bases removed from V and 2 bases from J, the gap between germline ends came to 11 bases. The CDR3 extends over 13 amino acids. Per germline, CDR1 MNHNY and CDR2 SVGAGI (reference sequence). CDR3 DNA: TGTGCCACCGAGACACACACTAATGAAAAACTGTTTTTT. Translating gives CATETHTNEKLFF.

The V gene is TRBV30, the J gene TRBJ2-1; 9 bases are shared with TRBD1. The junction had 10 bases not matched to a gene; V was cut back by 2 bases and J by 8 bases. CDR1 and CDR2 from the germline V gene are GTSNPN and SVGIG (reference sequence). This CDR3 comprises 15 residues. This CDR3 is CAWSFHRGLNDEQFF. The CDR3 coding sequence is TGTGCCTGGAGTTTCCACAGGGGGCTGAATGATGAGCAGTTCTTC. The full variable domain, rest sourced from reference TRBV30 and TRBJ2-1, is SQTIHQWPATLVQPVGSPLSLECTVEGTSNPNLYWYRQAAGRGLQLLFYSVGIGQISSEVPQNLSASRPQDRQFILSSKKLLLSDSGFYLCAWSFHRGLNDEQFFGPGTRLTVL.

This rearrangement joins TRBV19 to TRBJ1-1, with TRBD1 identical over 9 bases. Germline V gives CDR1 LNHDA, CDR2 SQIVND (reference sequence). This CDR3 contains 13 residues. J gave up 8 bases and V 5 bases, and 6 bases lay outside the gene matches. In nucleotides, the CDR3 is TGTGCCAGTAGTGCCACAGGGGGCGTGGAAGCTTTCTTT. Amino acid sequence: CASSATGGVEAFF.

The rearrangement uses TRBV9 and TRBJ1-6, with D possibly TRBD1 on 6 matching bases. Germline V gives CDR1 SGDLS, CDR2 YYNGEE. The V and J ends lost 4 bases and 4 bases respectively, with 15 bases between them. The CDR3 spans 16 residues. CDR3 sequence: CASSPRPGDYNSPLHF. The CDR3 region has the DNA TGTGCCAGCAGCCCCAGACCAGGGGATTATAATTCACCCCTCCACTTT.

The V gene is TRBV5-1, the J gene TRBJ1-2; TRBD1 matches 7 bases. V lost 1 base, J lost 5 bases, and 8 bases stayed unmatched. CDR3 length: 15 amino acids. CDR1 is SGHRS and CDR2 is YFSETQ in the germline V gene. The CDR3 loop is CASSLPPRQGYGYTF. The CDR3 nucleotides read TGCGCCAGCAGCTTGCCCCCCCGACAGGGTTATGGCTACACCTTC.

The chain uses TRBV7-2 and TRBJ1-6; 8 bases align to TRBD1. The CDR3 totals 16 residues. V dropped 2 bases and J dropped 5; count of bases not matched to a gene: 5. Germline V CDR1 and CDR2: SGHTA, FQGNSA. The CDR3 loop is CASSLTGTGDNSPLHF. As DNA, the CDR3 is TGTGCCAGCAGCTTAACCGGGACAGGAGATAATTCACCCCTCCACTTT.

The J gene is TRBJ1-6, the V gene TRBV28; D possibly corresponds to TRBD1 (5 bases). CDR1 MDHEN and CDR2 SYDVKM come from the germline V gene. V shed 2 bases and J shed 7 bases, with 12 bases lying between them. This CDR3 has 15 amino acids. This chain's CDR3 is CASSLTGEENSPLHF. The CDR3 coding sequence is TGTGCCAGCAGTTTAACGGGGGAGGAAAATTCACCCCTCCACTTT.